This T cell receptor (beta chain) was obtained from a study of T cell repertoires in cytomegalovirus infection. TCRdb passed the reads through MiXCR, listing each CDR3 protein once. The data show almost 300,000 distinct CDR3 sequences, around 9.6% seen once. The J segment lost 7 bases and the V segment lost 3 bases, leaving 5 bases of the junction unmatched. The CDR3 has 15 residues. CDR1 and CDR2 (germline): SNHLY, FYNNEI. The chain couples TRBV2 to TRBJ1-4; TRBD1 agrees at 10 bases. The sequencing sample was made of PBMCs. This receptor was identified in a human donor in good health (CMV status not recorded). Some clones in this sample may be carry-over from other donors' samples. The CDR3 protein is CASSDRQGAGEKLFF. Here the CDR3 DNA reads TGTGCCAGCAGTGACAGACAGGGGGCAGGTGAAAAACTGTTTTTT.